This entry features one TCR beta chain sequence. Antigen specificity is unknown. These data originate in a study of T cell responses to AZD1222 COVID-19 vaccine. Broader study findings: The donor group comprised mostly white British people and more females; the analysis possibly underestimated clonal diversity.

CDR1 is SGHAT and CDR2 is FQNNGV in the germline V gene. V shed 3 bases and J shed 1 base, with 7 bases lying between them. The CDR3 covers 14 residues. Produced via immunoSEQ multiplex PCR; TCRdb's table is partial and in-frame only. The sample consists of 95,000 to 150,000 clones, approximately 85% of them appearing once. The starting material was peripheral blood, obtained on day 0 of AZD1222 vaccination. The clonotype was recovered from an adult in good health. This rearrangement joins TRBV11-2 to TRBJ1-3; D gene uncertain. As DNA, the CDR3 is TGTGCCAGCAGCTTTTCCGTGTCTGGAAACACCATATATTTT. Amino acid sequence: CASSFSVSGNTIYF.